One and the same sample provided the 17 T cell receptor beta chains below, sequenced in a study of T cells in Graves' hyperthyroidism and ophthalmopathy. From RNA transcripts, TCR beta CDR3 regions were amplified. HTBI primers were used for first-round RT-PCR of the TCR CDR3. TCRdb used MiXCR to reprocess the multiplex PCR reads, holding one entry per CDR3 protein. In the table there are some 300,000 distinct CDR3 sequences, 15% to 20% of which are singletons. Sequencing used blood. These TCRs come from a man between 50 and 59 years old with Graves' ophthalmopathy.

Of note for this clonotype: The junction departs from germline at one end; a sequencing error may be responsible. V and J are TRBV28 and TRBJ2-3; TRBD2 aligns across 11 bases. CDR3 size: 17 residues. Germline V gene data show CDR1 as MDHEN and CDR2 as SYDVKM. CDR3 region: CATSAIGTSGPIDTQYF. DNA for the CDR3: TGTGCCACCAGTGCAATCGGGACTAGCGGACCCATAGATACGCAGTATTTT.

On this clonotype: A clone one base away is much larger, so this may be a read error. The chain joins TRBV6-1 to TRBJ2-1; 10 nucleotides align to TRBD2. Germline CDR1 reads MNHNS; CDR2 reads SASEGT. J was trimmed by 4 bases and V by 4 bases; bases with no gene match: 7. The CDR3 runs to 16 residues. For the CDR3, the DNA is TGTGCCAGCAGTGTTTCTAGCGGGAGTAGGTACAATGAGCAGTTCTTC. Its protein product is CASSVSSGSRYNEQFF.

V gene TRBV19 combines with J gene TRBJ1-5, with no clear D. Germline V lookup: CDR1 LNHDA, CDR2 SQIVND (reference sequence). Trimming removed 7 bases from V and 0 bases from J, with 13 bases in between. The CDR3 spans 15 residues. CDR3 bases: TGTGCCAGTAAAGGGTATGTTAATAGCAATCAGCCCCAGCATTTT. This translates into CASKGYVNSNQPQHF.

V and J are TRBV2 and TRBJ2-3, with 8 positions matching TRBD2. The V segment lost 6 bases and the J segment 5 bases; nucleotides outside the gene matches: 13. CDR1 SNHLY and CDR2 FYNNEI come from the germline V gene. CDR3 length: 16 amino acids. The CDR3 loop is CASRRSGGRNEDTQYF. CDR3 bases: TGTGCCAGCAGAAGGTCTGGCGGGAGGAATGAAGATACGCAGTATTTT. Full variable domain (missing parts from reference TRBV2 and TRBJ2-3): EPEVTQTPSHQVTQMGQEVILRCVPISNHLYFYWYRQILGQKVEFLVSFYNNEISEKSEIFDDQFSVERPDGSNFTLKIRSTKLEDSAMYFCASRRSGGRNEDTQYFGPGTRLTVL.

This clonotype showed up just a few times. The V and J genes are TRBV5-5 and TRBJ1-2; TRBD1 aligns across 8 bases. The CDR3 loop spans 14 amino acids. J was trimmed by 7 bases and V by 3 bases; bases with no gene match: 8. Per the germline V gene, CDR1 is SGHKS and CDR2 is YYEKEE (reference sequence). DNA of the CDR3: TGTGCCAGCAGCTCCTACCAGGGGGCAGTTGGCTACACCTTC. Its protein is CASSSYQGAVGYTF.

This chain connects TRBV20-1 to TRBJ2-3; 7 nucleotides agree with TRBD2. V lost 5 bases and J lost 2; bases outside the gene matches: 7. The CDR3 consists of 14 residues. Per the germline V gene, CDR1 is DFQATT and CDR2 is SNEGSKA (reference sequence). The CDR3 reads CSAPGTTHTDTQYF. For the CDR3, the DNA is TGCAGTGCTCCCGGGACTACCCACACAGATACGCAGTATTTT.

The genes are TRBV7-3 and TRBJ2-3; D may be TRBD1 or TRBD2 (6 bases each). CDR1 SGHTA and CDR2 FQGTGA come from the germline V gene. Trimming took off 5 bases at V and 6 bases at J, with 15 bases between the two ends. The CDR3 contains 14 residues. The CDR3 loop is CASSPQGGRDTQYF. The DNA of the CDR3 is TGTGCCAGCAGCCCCCAAGGGGGGCGGGATACGCAGTATTTT. Supplemented by reference TRBV7-3 and TRBJ2-3, the full variable domain reads GAGVSQTPSNKVTEKGKYVELRCDPISGHTALYWYRQSLGQGPEFLIYFQGTGAADDSGLPNDRFFAVRPEGSVSTLKIQRTERGDSAVYLCASSPQGGRDTQYFGPGTRLTVL.

This clonotype was counted between two and nine times. A read error may explain this, as a much larger clone is one base away. The chain carries TRBV28 and TRBJ2-7, with no clear D. The CDR3 contains 14 residues. The germline V gene encodes CDR1 MDHEN and CDR2 SYDVKM. CDR3 sequence reads: CTSSLSWGGNEQYF. The CDR3, as DNA: TGTACCAGCAGCCTTAGTTGGGGTGGCAACGAGCAGTACTTC.

The rearrangement uses TRBV7-9 and TRBJ1-1; a weak D match, TRBD1 (5 bases). The CDR3 has 14 residues. Trimming took 5 bases from V and 1 from J, leaving 11 bases between them. The germline V gene encodes CDR1 SEHNR and CDR2 FQNEAQ (reference sequence). The chain's CDR3 is CASSKPGRNTEAFF. DNA for the CDR3: TGTGCCAGCAGCAAACCAGGGAGGAACACTGAAGCTTTCTTT.

This clonotype was seen at least ten times. V is TRBV7-3 and J is TRBJ2-7; the match to TRBD1 covers 8 bases. V lost 2 bases and J lost 7; bases outside the gene matches: 7. The CDR3 length is 14 residues. CDR1 and CDR2 (germline): SGHTA, FQGTGA. DNA for the CDR3: TGTGCCAGCAGCTTATCAGGGGGCGCGACAGAGCAGTACTTC. Protein product: CASSLSGGATEQYF.

This clonotype appeared a few times. This chain joins TRBV5-1 and TRBJ2-2; D is undetermined. This CDR3 has 16 residues. CDR1 and CDR2 from the germline V gene are SGHRS and YFSETQ. Trimming cost V 0 bases and J 4 bases, with 13 bases left between them. CDR3 DNA: TGCGCCAGCAGCTTGGATGGACGGAAAAGCACCGGGGAGCTGTTTTTT. Translation: CASSLDGRKSTGELFF.

This clonotype occurred a few times. One junction end disagrees with the germline gene, perhaps due to a read error. This sequence joins TRBV2 and TRBJ1-5; D is ambiguous. Per the germline V gene, CDR1 is SNHLY and CDR2 is FYNNEI. The CDR3 sequence is 15 residues long. The CDR3 region is CASRGNSGSIQPQHF. The CDR3 DNA follows: TGTGCCAGCAGGGGCAATTCGGGAAGCATTCAGCCCCAGCATTTT.

This clonotype was observed many times. The chain has TRBV11-3 and TRBJ2-1; tentative D call: TRBD2 (5 bases). This CDR3 comprises 16 residues. CDR1 is SGHNT and CDR2 is YENEEA in the germline V gene. Trimming pared 4 bases from V and 0 bases from J, leaving 13 bases between. The CDR3 coding sequence is TGTGCCAGCAGCTCAGGAGCGGTTAGCTCCTACAATGAGCAGTTCTTC. Residues: CASSSGAVSSYNEQFF.

This clonotype showed up just a few times. V is TRBV5-1 and J is TRBJ2-7, with D possibly TRBD1 on 6 matching bases. The CDR3 has 16 amino acids. V gave up 3 bases and J gave up 4 bases, with 20 bases separating them. Germline assignment: CDR1 SGHRS and CDR2 YFSETQ. In DNA form, the CDR3 reads TGCGCCAGCAGCTCGATTTCCGGGACACTAACTTACGAGCAGTACTTC. Protein: CASSSISGTLTYEQYF.

This clonotype occurred many times. This sequence joins TRBV11-3 and TRBJ2-5; D possibly corresponds to TRBD1 (5 bases). Germline V gene data show CDR1 as SGHNT and CDR2 as YENEEA. This CDR3 comprises 13 residues. The V gene lost 3 bases and the J gene lost 6 bases, with 11 bases spanning the gap. The CDR3 region is CASSFGHGKTQYF. CDR3 sequence (DNA): TGTGCCAGCAGCTTTGGACATGGAAAGACCCAGTACTTC.

V usage is TRBV2 and J usage is TRBJ1-1; D is unclear. Per germline, CDR1 SNHLY and CDR2 FYNNEI. Trimming took off 1 base at V and 5 bases at J, with 8 bases between the two ends. The CDR3 extends over 13 amino acids. CDR3: CASSEGKGTEAFF. CDR3 sequence (DNA): TGTGCCAGCAGTGAAGGGAAGGGAACTGAAGCTTTCTTT.

A word on this clonotype: A much larger clone differs by one base, so this may be a read error. The J gene is TRBJ2-7, the V gene TRBV18; no clear D. The length of the CDR3 is 10 residues. Germline loops: CDR1 KGHSH, CDR2 LQKENI. CDR3 protein: CAGSEYEQYF. CDR3 coding DNA: TGTGCCGGCTCCGAATACGAGCAGTACTTC.